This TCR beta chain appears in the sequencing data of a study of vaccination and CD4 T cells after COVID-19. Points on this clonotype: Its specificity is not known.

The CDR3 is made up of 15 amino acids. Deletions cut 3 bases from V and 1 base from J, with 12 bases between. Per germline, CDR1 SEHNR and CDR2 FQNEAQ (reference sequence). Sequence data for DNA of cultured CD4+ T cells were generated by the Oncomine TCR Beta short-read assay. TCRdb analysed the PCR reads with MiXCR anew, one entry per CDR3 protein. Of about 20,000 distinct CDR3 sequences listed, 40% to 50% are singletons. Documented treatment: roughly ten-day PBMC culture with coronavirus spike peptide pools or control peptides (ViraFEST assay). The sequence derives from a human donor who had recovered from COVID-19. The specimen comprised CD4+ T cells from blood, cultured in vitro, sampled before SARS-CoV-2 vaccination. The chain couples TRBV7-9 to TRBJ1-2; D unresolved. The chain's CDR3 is CASSFPQRLNYGYTF. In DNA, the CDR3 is TGTGCCAGCAGCTTCCCCCAACGCCTTAACTATGGCTACACCTTC. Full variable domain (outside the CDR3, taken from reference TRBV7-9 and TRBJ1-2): DTGVSQNPRHKITKRGQNVTFRCDPISEHNRLYWYRQTLGQGPEFLTYFQNEAQLEKSRLLSDRFSAERPKGSFSTLEIQRTEQGDSAMYLCASSFPQRLNYGYTFGSGTRLTVV.